One sample yielded the 8 T cell receptor beta chains listed below, sequenced in a study of PD-1 blockade in classical Hodgkin lymphoma. Only in-frame clones appear in the TCRdb table, and some are missing; sequencing was by immunoSEQ multiplex PCR. The repertoire has 30,000 to 40,000 clones, about 94% of them found once; the top ten carry around 0.3%. The time point was: cycle 4 day 1 (C4D1), after less than seven weeks of nivolumab. Each of the patients experienced relapse following autologous stem cell transplantation, and their brentuximab vedotin exposure differed. Thawed PBMCs were the source of CD4+ T cells, purified by magnetic negative selection. Source: CD4+ T cells from blood, taken before the fourth cycle of nivolumab. These receptors were taken from a human donor with classical Hodgkin lymphoma.

J is TRBJ1-4 and V is TRBV6-1; a weak D match, TRBD1 (5 bases). The CDR3 is 14 amino acids. In germline, CDR1 is MNHNS, CDR2 SASEGT. Trimming shortened V by 7 bases and J by 4 bases, and 13 bases separated the two germline ends. DNA of the CDR3: TGTGCCAGCAAGACCGGGACTTATAATGAAAAACTGTTTTTT. Translating gives CASKTGTYNEKLFF.

This rearrangement joins TRBV5-4 to TRBJ1-2; a possible D gene is TRBD1 (6 bases). The CDR3 has 15 amino acids. Trimming took 4 bases from V and 4 from J, leaving 17 bases between them. Germline CDR1 is SGHNT and CDR2 is YYREEE (reference sequence). The CDR3 loop is CASSRLTGGFYGYTF. The DNA of the CDR3 is TGTGCCAGCAGCCGCCTGACAGGAGGGTTCTATGGCTACACCTTC.

CDR3 in amino acids: CASSALAGVDTGELFF. The CDR3 DNA follows: TGTGCCAGCAGTGCTCTAGCGGGAGTCGACACCGGGGAGCTGTTTTTT. The chain has TRBV6-1 and TRBJ2-2; 10 bases line up with TRBD2. CDR1 MNHNS and CDR2 SASEGT come from the germline V gene. V shed 4 bases, J shed 3 bases, and the junction held 5 bases outside the gene matches. The CDR3 consists of 16 residues.

The chain links TRBV2 to TRBJ2-1; maybe TRBD2 (5 bases). This CDR3 is built from 15 residues. Trimming took off 7 bases at V and 7 bases at J, with 20 bases between the two ends. Germline V gene data show CDR1 as SNHLY and CDR2 as FYNNEI. The CDR3 DNA sequence: TGTGCCAGCACCCTAACTCCCTCCGGGGTGAATGAGCAGTTCTTC. Amino acids: CASTLTPSGVNEQFF.

This chain links TRBV5-1 with TRBJ2-7; D is unclear. V was pared by 1 base and J by 2 bases, with 7 bases between. The CDR3 has 13 amino acids. The germline V gene has CDR1 SGHRS and CDR2 YFSETQ. DNA for the CDR3: TGCGCCAGCAGCTTGCCAGGAGCCTACGAGCAGTACTTC. Encoded protein: CASSLPGAYEQYF.

The rearrangement uses TRBV18 and TRBJ2-7; 15 bases align to TRBD2. This CDR3 is built from 19 residues. Germline V gene lookup returns CDR1 KGHSH and CDR2 LQKENI. Germline trimming cut 2 bases from V and 2 bases from J; bases unmatched to any gene: 10. CDR3 DNA sequence: TGTGCCAGCTCACCAGGACTAGCGGGAGGGCCACAAAAACCCTACGAGCAGTACTTC. Protein product: CASSPGLAGGPQKPYEQYF.

The chain couples TRBV10-3 to TRBJ1-1, with D possibly TRBD1 on 6 matching bases. The germline V and J ends were trimmed by 8 bases and 0 bases, with 19 bases remaining between them. The germline V gene encodes CDR1 ENHRY and CDR2 SYGVKD. The CDR3 sequence is 16 residues long. The CDR3 loop reads CAIGGGPANLNTEAFF. The CDR3 DNA reads TGTGCCATCGGAGGGGGACCAGCCAACCTGAACACTGAAGCTTTCTTT.

The chain is built from TRBV5-1 and TRBJ2-5, with D unclear. This CDR3 spans 12 amino acids. Between the trimmed V and J ends, which lost 2 bases and 5 bases, there was a span of 7 bases. Germline assignment: CDR1 SGHRS and CDR2 YFSETQ. CDR3 residues: CASSFGDETQYF. The CDR3 DNA sequence: TGCGCCAGCAGCTTCGGCGATGAGACCCAGTACTTC.